The following is a T cell receptor (beta chain) sequence with its context. As yet, its antigen is unknown. 5'RACE, which relied on constant-segment primers, yielded TCR alpha and TCR beta cDNA libraries carrying sample barcodes and UMIs. TCRdb independently ran MiXCR on the 5' RACE reads; one entry per CDR3 protein. The sample has more than 250,000 distinct CDR3 sequences, over 15% seen once. The data are from a study of T-cell memory formation after mild COVID-19. Broader study findings: CD4+ contracting clones were found mainly in CM and EM, and CD8+ ones in EMRA. Pre-infection memory already had some responding clones, implying cross-reactive memory joined.

V was trimmed by 8 bases and J by 2 bases, leaving 20 bases between them. This CDR3 contains 16 residues. Germline CDR1 is SGHAT and CDR2 is FQNNGV. The sequenced material came from PBMCs or a T cell subset sorted from them (not recorded which). The chain has TRBV11-2 and TRBJ2-3; D is tentatively TRBD1 or TRBD2 (5 bases each). The receptor was derived from a young man who had mild COVID-19 (a few samples of this study predate the infection). Cell type and time point are not known. CDR3 protein: CASRPGDGFYTDTQYF. The CDR3, as DNA: TGTGCCAGCCGACCCGGGGACGGCTTTTACACAGATACGCAGTATTTT.